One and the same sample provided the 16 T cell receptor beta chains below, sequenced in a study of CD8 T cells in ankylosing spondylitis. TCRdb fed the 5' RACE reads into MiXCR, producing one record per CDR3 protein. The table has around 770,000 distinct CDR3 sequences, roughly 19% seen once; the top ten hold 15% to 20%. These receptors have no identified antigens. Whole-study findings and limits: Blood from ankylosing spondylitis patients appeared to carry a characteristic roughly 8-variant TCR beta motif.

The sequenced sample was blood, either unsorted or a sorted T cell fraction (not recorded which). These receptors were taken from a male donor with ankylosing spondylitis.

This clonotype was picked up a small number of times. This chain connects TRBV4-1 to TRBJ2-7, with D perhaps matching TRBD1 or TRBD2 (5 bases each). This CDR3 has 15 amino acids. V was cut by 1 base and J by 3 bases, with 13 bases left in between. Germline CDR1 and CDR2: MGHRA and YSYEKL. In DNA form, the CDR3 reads TGCGCCAGCAGCCAAGTGCTTGGGGGTAACTACGAGCAGTACTTC. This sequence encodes CASSQVLGGNYEQYF.

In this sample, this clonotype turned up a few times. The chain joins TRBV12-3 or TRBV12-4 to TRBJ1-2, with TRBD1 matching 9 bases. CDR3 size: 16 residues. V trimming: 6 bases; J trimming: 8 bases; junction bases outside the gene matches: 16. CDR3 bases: TGTGCCAGCAGCCTAGCCGGGACAGGGAGTCGTCGGGGCTACACCTTC. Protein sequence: CASSLAGTGSRRGYTF.

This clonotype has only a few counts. CDR3 amino acids: CSARRREGPLADTQYF. The CDR3 coding sequence is TGCAGTGCTAGGCGTCGGGAGGGCCCCCTGGCAGATACGCAGTATTTT. V gene TRBV20-1 combines with J gene TRBJ2-3; 8 bases map to TRBD2. CDR1 is DFQATT and CDR2 is SNEGSKA in the germline V gene (reference sequence). The CDR3 is 16 residues long. V shed 3 bases, J shed 4 bases, and the junction held 12 bases outside the gene matches.

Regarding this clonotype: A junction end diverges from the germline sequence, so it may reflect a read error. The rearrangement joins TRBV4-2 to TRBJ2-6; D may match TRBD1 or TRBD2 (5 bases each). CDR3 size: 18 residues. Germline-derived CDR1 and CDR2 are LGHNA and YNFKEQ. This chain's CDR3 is CASSPREFVGSGANVLTF. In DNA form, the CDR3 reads TGTGCCAGCAGCCCCCGCGAGTTCGTGGGTTCCGGGGCAAACGTCCTGACTTTC.

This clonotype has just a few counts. This chain's CDR3 is CSAREGLGTEAFF. The CDR3 region has the DNA TGCAGTGCTAGAGAGGGGTTGGGCACTGAAGCTTTCTTT. The V gene is TRBV20-1, the J gene TRBJ1-1; D call uncertain. CDR1 and CDR2 (germline): DFQATT, SNEGSKA (reference sequence). The CDR3 covers 13 residues. V lost 0 bases and J 4 bases, leaving 9 bases between the germline ends.

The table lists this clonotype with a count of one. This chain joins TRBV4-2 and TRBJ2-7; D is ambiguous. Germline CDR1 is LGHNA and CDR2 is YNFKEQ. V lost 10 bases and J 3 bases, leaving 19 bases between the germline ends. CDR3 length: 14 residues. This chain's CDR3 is CATAPTDLNYEQYF. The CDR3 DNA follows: TGTGCCACCGCCCCTACGGACCTGAACTACGAGCAGTACTTC.

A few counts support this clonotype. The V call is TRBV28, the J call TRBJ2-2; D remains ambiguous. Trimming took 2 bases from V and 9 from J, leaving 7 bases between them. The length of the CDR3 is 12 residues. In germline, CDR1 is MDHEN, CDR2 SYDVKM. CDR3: CASSLGNRELFF. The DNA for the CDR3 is TGTGCCAGCAGTTTAGGGAATCGGGAGCTGTTTTTT. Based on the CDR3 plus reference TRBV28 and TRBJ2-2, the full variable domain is DVKVTQSSRYLVKRTGEKVFLECVQDMDHENMFWYRQDPGLGLRLIYFSYDVKMKEKGDIPEGYSVSREKKERFSLILESASTNQTSMYLCASSLGNRELFFGEGSRLTVL.

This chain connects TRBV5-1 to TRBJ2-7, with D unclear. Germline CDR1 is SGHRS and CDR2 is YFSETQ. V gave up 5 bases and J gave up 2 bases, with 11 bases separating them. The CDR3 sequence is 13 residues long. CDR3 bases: TGCGCCAGCAGTAACAGTCCCCCCTACGAGCAGTACTTC. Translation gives CASSNSPPYEQYF.

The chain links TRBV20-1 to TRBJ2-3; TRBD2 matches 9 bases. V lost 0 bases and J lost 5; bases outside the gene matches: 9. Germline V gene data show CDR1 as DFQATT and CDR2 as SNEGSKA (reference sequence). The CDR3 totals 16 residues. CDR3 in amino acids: CSARDGGGRAVDTQYF. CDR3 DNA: TGCAGTGCTAGAGATGGTGGCGGGAGGGCCGTAGATACGCAGTATTTT.

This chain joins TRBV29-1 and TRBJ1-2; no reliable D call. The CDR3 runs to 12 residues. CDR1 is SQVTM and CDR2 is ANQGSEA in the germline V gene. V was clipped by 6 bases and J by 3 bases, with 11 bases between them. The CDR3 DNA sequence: TGCAGCGTGACGGTCCAATACTATGGCTACACCTTC. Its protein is CSVTVQYYGYTF. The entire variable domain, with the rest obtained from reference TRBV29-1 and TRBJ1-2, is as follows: SAVISQKPSRDICQRGTSLTIQCQVDSQVTMMFWYRQQPGQSLTLIATANQGSEATYESGFVIDKFPISRPNLTFSTLTVSNMSPEDSSIYLCSVTVQYYGYTFGSGTRLTVV.

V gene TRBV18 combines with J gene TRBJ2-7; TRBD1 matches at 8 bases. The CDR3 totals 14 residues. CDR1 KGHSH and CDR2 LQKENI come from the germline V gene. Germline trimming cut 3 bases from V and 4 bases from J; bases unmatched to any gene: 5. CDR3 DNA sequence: TGTGCCAGCTCACCTCGACAGGGGCTATACGAGCAGTACTTC. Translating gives CASSPRQGLYEQYF. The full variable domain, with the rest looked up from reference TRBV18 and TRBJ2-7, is NAGVMQNPRHLVRRRGQEARLRCSPMKGHSHVYWYRQLPEEGLKFMVYLQKENIIDESGMPKERFSAEFPKEGPSILRIQQVVRGDSAAYFCASSPRQGLYEQYFGPGTRLTVT.

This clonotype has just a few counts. The DNA for the CDR3 is TGTGCCAGCAGCCCCCGGGACAGGGTAGACTATGGCTACACCTTC. This gives the protein CASSPRDRVDYGYTF. The V call is TRBV9, the J call TRBJ1-2, with TRBD1 matching 9 bases. The length of the CDR3 is 15 residues. Losses at the gene ends were 4 bases for V and 3 bases for J; bases not matched to a gene: 7. Germline V gene data show CDR1 as SGDLS and CDR2 as YYNGEE.

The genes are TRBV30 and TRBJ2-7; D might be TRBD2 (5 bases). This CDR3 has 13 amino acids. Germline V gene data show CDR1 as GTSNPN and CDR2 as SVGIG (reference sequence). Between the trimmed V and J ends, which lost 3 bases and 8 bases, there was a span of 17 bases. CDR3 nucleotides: TGTGCCTGGAGCGAAGAGCTTACTAGGAAGCAGTACTTC. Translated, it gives CAWSEELTRKQYF.

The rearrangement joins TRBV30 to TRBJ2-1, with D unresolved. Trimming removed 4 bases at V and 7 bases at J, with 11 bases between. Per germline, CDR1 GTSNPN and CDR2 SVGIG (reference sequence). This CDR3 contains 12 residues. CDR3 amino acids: CAWTPGANEQFF. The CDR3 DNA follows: TGTGCCTGGACCCCAGGCGCTAATGAGCAGTTCTTC.

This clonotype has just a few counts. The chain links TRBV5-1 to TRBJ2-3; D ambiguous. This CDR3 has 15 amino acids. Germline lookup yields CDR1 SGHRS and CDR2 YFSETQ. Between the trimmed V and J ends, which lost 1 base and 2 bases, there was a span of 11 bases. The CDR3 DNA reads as TGCGCCAGCAGCTTGCTCGGATTCGTCACAGATACGCAGTATTTT. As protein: CASSLLGFVTDTQYF.

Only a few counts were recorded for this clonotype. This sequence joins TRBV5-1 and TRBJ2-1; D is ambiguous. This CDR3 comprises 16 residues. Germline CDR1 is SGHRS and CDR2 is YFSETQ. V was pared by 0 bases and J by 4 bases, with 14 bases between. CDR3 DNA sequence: TGCGCCAGCAGCTTGGAAGGACCACACCCTTACAATGAGCAGTTCTTC. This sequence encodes CASSLEGPHPYNEQFF.